Following are 30 T cell receptor beta chains from one sample sequenced in a study of regulatory T cells in long-lasting Graves disease. Time point of the sample: newly diagnosed GD, antithyroid drugs for less than 3 months. Extracted PBMC RNA gave rise to the TCR library. Arm-PCR of CDR3 regions with iRepertoire HTBI primers generated TCR beta libraries. TCRdb independently ran MiXCR on the multiplex PCR reads; one entry per CDR3 protein. Of fewer than 400,000 distinct CDR3 sequences listed, about 18% were seen once; the top ten hold more than 35%. Material: peripheral blood mononuclear cells (PBMCs), obtained at new diagnosis, from a patient treated with antithyroid drugs. Every receptor here comes from a female donor with Graves disease.

This clonotype was found many times. The chain links TRBV19 to TRBJ2-5; TRBD1 aligns across 7 bases. The DNA end lines up better with TRBJ2-1; the J call may be wrong. The CDR3 spans 15 residues. Germline CDR1 reads LNHDA; CDR2 reads SQIVND (reference sequence). CDR3 loop: CASSARDSDYNEQFF. The CDR3 bases are TGTGCCAGTAGTGCTCGGGACAGTGACTACAATGAGCAGTTCTTC.

The rearrangement links TRBV29-1 to TRBJ2-6; TRBD2 aligns across 8 bases. V shed 7 bases and J 1 base; nucleotides not matched to a gene: 15. This CDR3 is built from 18 residues. Germline lookup yields CDR1 SQVTM and CDR2 ANQGSEA. The CDR3 spells CSAILAARPGSGANVLTF. The CDR3 DNA reads TGCAGCGCCATACTAGCGGCCCGTCCAGGTTCTGGGGCCAACGTCCTGACTTTC.

This sequence joins TRBV2 and TRBJ2-7, with 11 bases lining up with TRBD2. There are 17 residues in the CDR3. Germline V lookup: CDR1 SNHLY, CDR2 FYNNEI. V dropped 6 bases and J dropped 7; count of bases not matched to a gene: 17. The CDR3 is CASSQGLAGYTTNEQYF. For the CDR3, the DNA is TGTGCCAGCAGCCAAGGACTAGCGGGCTATACTACAAATGAGCAGTACTTC.

This clonotype was seen ten or more times. The chain links TRBV5-1 to TRBJ2-1; 13 bases line up with TRBD2. CDR1 is SGHRS and CDR2 is YFSETQ in the germline V gene. Trimming removed 0 bases from V and 7 bases from J; junction bases left unmatched: 10. CDR3 length: 18 amino acids. This CDR3 is CASSLATSGRPRGNEQFF. CDR3 nucleotides: TGCGCCAGCAGCTTGGCGACTAGCGGGAGGCCCCGAGGGAATGAGCAGTTCTTC.

This clonotype was detected many times. V usage is TRBV28 and J usage is TRBJ1-4, with 7 positions matching TRBD1. Germline loops: CDR1 MDHEN, CDR2 SYDVKM. CDR3 length: 14 amino acids. With 5 bases clipped from V and 7 bases from J, the junction kept 7 bases outside the gene matches. The CDR3: CASSRGLSAEKLFF. DNA of the CDR3: TGTGCCAGCAGTAGGGGGCTTAGCGCTGAAAAACTGTTTTTT.

This clonotype was seen ten or more times. J is TRBJ2-7 and V is TRBV20-1; 9 bases are shared with TRBD1. The CDR3 is 13 residues long. Trimming took 5 bases from V and 6 from J; bases not matched to a gene: 8. The germline CDR1 and CDR2 sequences are DFQATT and SNEGSKA (reference sequence). In nucleotides, the CDR3 is TGCAGTGCTCAAGGGACAGGGTACGGCGAGCAGTACTTC. Translated, it gives CSAQGTGYGEQYF.

This clonotype has at least ten counts. The chain carries TRBV27 and TRBJ1-2; tentative D call: TRBD1 (5 bases). This CDR3 is 12 amino acids long. Germline CDR1 MNHEY, CDR2 SMNVEV (reference sequence). V was pared by 8 bases and J by 8 bases, with 15 bases between. The chain's CDR3 is CASSNRGGGYTF. CDR3 nucleotide sequence: TGTGCCAGCTCGAATAGGGGTGGCGGCTACACCTTC.

The V and J genes are TRBV7-9 and TRBJ1-6; D unclear. Trimming removed 7 bases at V and 5 bases at J, with 12 bases between. This CDR3 contains 14 residues. Looked up from germline, CDR1 is SEHNR and CDR2 is FQNEAQ (reference sequence). The CDR3 bases are TGTGCCAGCACCCCATGGAGAAATAATTCACCCCTCCACTTT. Its protein is CASTPWRNNSPLHF.

This clonotype was seen ten or more times. A much bigger clone sits one base away, suggesting this may be a read error. The rearrangement joins TRBV12-3 or TRBV12-4 to TRBJ2-3; possibly TRBD2 for D (5 bases). This CDR3 region has 16 residues. CDR3 nucleotides: TGTGCCAACAGTTCTTTACGACACACCACCGGGAATACGCAGTATTTT. It yields the protein CANSSLRHTTGNTQYF.

This clonotype was counted at least ten times. The rearrangement links TRBV5-1 to TRBJ1-2; no reliable D call. Germline V gives CDR1 SGHRS, CDR2 YFSETQ. V was pared by 0 bases and J by 3 bases, with 12 bases between. The length of the CDR3 is 15 residues. CDR3: CASSLADPADYGYTF. The CDR3 DNA is TGCGCCAGCAGCTTGGCGGACCCGGCAGACTATGGCTACACCTTC.

At least ten counts were recorded for this clonotype. The V gene is TRBV27, the J gene TRBJ1-2, with 8 bases aligning to TRBD1. V dropped 6 bases and J dropped 5; count of bases not matched to a gene: 5. Germline assignment: CDR1 MNHEY and CDR2 SMNVEV (reference sequence). CDR3 length: 13 residues. The CDR3 protein is CASRLTGEYGYTF. As DNA, the CDR3 is TGTGCCAGCAGGCTGACAGGGGAATATGGCTACACCTTC.

This clonotype appeared many times. The chain couples TRBV28 to TRBJ1-4; a possible D gene is TRBD1 (5 bases). This CDR3 has 15 residues. Germline-derived CDR1 and CDR2 are MDHEN and SYDVKM. Trimming shortened V by 3 bases and J by 8 bases, and 16 bases separated the two germline ends. CDR3 loop: CASSFTLVQEEKLFF. Written as DNA, the CDR3 is TGTGCCAGCAGTTTCACCCTGGTACAGGAAGAAAAACTGTTTTTT.

In this sample, this clonotype turned up a few times. The V gene is TRBV12-3 or TRBV12-4, the J gene TRBJ2-1; D is uncertain. The CDR3 length is 11 residues. The V and J ends lost 5 bases and 7 bases respectively, with 6 bases between them. As DNA, the CDR3 is TGTGCCAGCAGTACGAGGAATGAGCAGTTCTTC. Its protein is CASSTRNEQFF.

This clonotype was picked up many times. The V gene is TRBV28, the J gene TRBJ1-5; weak D call: TRBD1 (6 bases). Trimming stripped 6 bases from V and 0 bases from J, with 9 bases between. Germline-derived CDR1 and CDR2 are MDHEN and SYDVKM. There are 14 residues in the CDR3. CDR3 in amino acids: CASRIQGSNQPQHF. The CDR3 coding sequence is TGTGCCAGCAGGATACAGGGTAGCAATCAGCCCCAGCATTTT.

This clonotype was observed a few times. V usage is TRBV12-5 and J usage is TRBJ2-7, with 7 bases fitting TRBD1. The CDR3 length is 14 residues. V gave up 5 bases and J gave up 3 bases; unmatched junction bases: 7. Germline V lookup: CDR1 LGHNT, CDR2 FRNRAP. The CDR3 sequence: CASGKPGQHYEQYF. The CDR3 DNA reads as TGTGCTAGTGGTAAACCGGGACAGCACTACGAGCAGTACTTC. Using reference TRBV12-5 and TRBJ2-7 for the parts outside the CDR3, the full variable domain is DARVTQTPRHKVTEMGQEVTMRCQPILGHNTVFWYRQTMMQGLELLAYFRNRAPLDDSGMPKDRFSAEMPDATLATLKIQPSEPRDSAVYFCASGKPGQHYEQYFGPGTRLTVT.

Ten or more counts support this clonotype. This chain joins TRBV24-1 and TRBJ1-5; D remains unclear. The V end lost 3 bases, the J end lost 1 base, and 9 bases lay between the germline ends. Looked up from germline, CDR1 is KGHDR and CDR2 is SFDVKD. This CDR3 has 15 amino acids. CDR3: CATSDNDGSNQPQHF. The CDR3 nucleotides read TGTGCCACCAGTGATAACGACGGGAGCAATCAGCCCCAGCATTTT.

This sequence joins TRBV20-1 and TRBJ2-7, with D possibly TRBD2 on 6 matching bases. The CDR3 has 17 amino acids. CDR1 and CDR2 from the germline V gene are DFQATT and SNEGSKA (reference sequence). Trimming removed 3 bases at V and 3 bases at J, with 24 bases between. The CDR3 here is CSASEGGISRSFYEQYF. In DNA, the CDR3 is TGCAGTGCTAGCGAGGGCGGGATCAGTAGAAGCTTCTACGAGCAGTACTTC.

The rearrangement uses TRBV20-1 and TRBJ1-5, with D tentatively TRBD1 (6 bases). V dropped 1 base and J dropped 3 bases, with 13 bases sitting between them. Germline V lookup: CDR1 DFQATT, CDR2 SNEGSKA (reference sequence). The CDR3 runs 15 residues. The CDR3 coding sequence is TGCAGTGCTAGAGCCCGGACAGTCAACAATCAGCCCCAGCATTTT. Protein sequence: CSARARTVNNQPQHF.

This clonotype is termed medium-sized. The chain recombines TRBV12-3 or TRBV12-4 with TRBJ1-1; D remains ambiguous. The CDR3 loop spans 14 amino acids. Trimming removed 2 bases from V and 0 bases from J, with 7 bases in between. As DNA, the CDR3 is TGTGCCAGCAGTTTACACTCCGTGAACACTGAAGCTTTCTTT. This translates into CASSLHSVNTEAFF.

This clonotype was found many times. This rearrangement joins TRBV2 to TRBJ2-2; D is uncertain. Between the trimmed V and J ends, which lost 3 bases and 3 bases, there was a span of 5 bases. From germline, CDR1 is SNHLY and CDR2 FYNNEI. The CDR3 is made up of 13 amino acids. The CDR3 spells CASSDDYTGELFF. The DNA for the CDR3 is TGTGCCAGCAGTGACGACTACACCGGGGAGCTGTTTTTT.

This clonotype was recorded a few times. This likely reflects a read error, since a far larger clone is one base away. This sequence joins TRBV9 and TRBJ2-1, with D unresolved. The germline CDR1 and CDR2 sequences are SGDLS and YYNGEE. The CDR3 length is 17 residues. V dropped 5 bases and J dropped 10 bases, with 28 bases sitting between them. The CDR3 DNA reads TGTGCCAGCAGATCTCCCGGGCCTTCATCGATAGCCTACGAGCAGTTCTTC. The encoded protein is CASRSPGPSSIAYEQFF.

This clonotype occurred a few times. The rearrangement uses TRBV10-3 and TRBJ1-1, with D unclear. Germline V gene lookup returns CDR1 ENHRY and CDR2 SYGVKD. Trimming shortened V by 7 bases and J by 2 bases, and 11 bases separated the two germline ends. This CDR3 has 13 residues. CDR3 bases: TGTGCCATCACGGAGGGCGCAAACACTGAAGCTTTCTTT. Protein sequence: CAITEGANTEAFF.

In this sample, this clonotype turned up a few times. The chain couples TRBV3-1 to TRBJ1-1, with D tentatively TRBD1 (5 bases). This CDR3 contains 15 residues. Trimming cost V 2 bases and J 3 bases, with 13 bases left between them. Germline CDR1 is LGHDT and CDR2 is YNNKEL (reference sequence). The CDR3 loop reads CASSQRKGRDTEAFF. The CDR3 bases are TGTGCCAGCAGCCAACGGAAGGGACGGGACACTGAAGCTTTCTTT.

As concerns this clonotype: Possible read error: a much larger clone is one base away. The V and J genes are TRBV30 and TRBJ2-3, with TRBD2 matching over 11 bases. V was clipped by 6 bases and J by 8 bases; unmatched bases: 13. This CDR3 region has 15 residues. The germline V gene encodes CDR1 GTSNPN and CDR2 SVGIG (reference sequence). Here the CDR3 DNA reads TGTGCCTGCCGACCTATTAGCGGGAGGGCAGGTACGCAGTATTTT. Its translation: CACRPISGRAGTQYF. Together with reference TRBV30 and TRBJ2-3, the CDR3 gives the full variable domain: SQTIHQWPATLVQPVGSPLSLECTVEGTSNPNLYWYRQAAGRGLQLLFYSVGIGQISSEVPQNLSASRPQDRQFILSSKKLLLSDSGFYLCACRPISGRAGTQYFGPGTRLTVL.

This clonotype was counted ten times or more. DNA for the CDR3: TGTGCCAGCAGTGAAGTTTCGGGGGTTTATGGCGAGCAGTACTTC. Amino acids: CASSEVSGVYGEQYF. J is TRBJ2-7 and V is TRBV6-2 or TRBV6-3, with D perhaps matching TRBD2 (6 bases). CDR1 and CDR2 from the germline V gene are MNHEY and SVGEGT. V was clipped by 5 bases and J by 6 bases, with 20 bases between them. This CDR3 comprises 15 residues.

This sequence joins TRBV18 and TRBJ1-4; 7 nucleotides match TRBD1. V trimming: 4 bases; J trimming: 3 bases; junction bases outside the gene matches: 5. CDR3 size: 15 residues. In germline, CDR1 is KGHSH, CDR2 LQKENI. CDR3 sequence reads: CASSQPGQSNEKLFF. The CDR3 nucleotides are TGTGCCAGCTCACAGCCGGGACAGTCTAATGAAAAACTGTTTTTT.

This sequence joins TRBV10-3 and TRBJ2-2, with a weak D call TRBD2 (6 bases). V dropped 3 bases and J dropped 5 bases, with 16 bases sitting between them. Germline values: CDR1 ENHRY, CDR2 SYGVKD. The CDR3 runs 16 residues. The CDR3 DNA follows: TGTGCCATCAGTGACCCTAGGGGTGCGGGAACCGGGGAGCTGTTTTTT. Its translation is CAISDPRGAGTGELFF.

This clonotype was observed a few times. This rearrangement joins TRBV15 to TRBJ1-4, with D possibly TRBD1 on 5 matching bases. Trimming stripped 0 bases from V and 0 bases from J, with 14 bases between. Germline CDR1 and CDR2: LNHNV and YYDKDF (reference sequence). This CDR3 comprises 18 residues. The CDR3 protein is CATSRDLVGAATNEKLFF. In nucleotides, the CDR3 is TGTGCCACCAGCAGAGATTTGGTCGGGGCGGCAACTAATGAAAAACTGTTTTTT.

This clonotype was counted at least ten times. The rearrangement links TRBV5-4 to TRBJ1-1; TRBD1 aligns across 8 bases. V shed 5 bases, J shed 4 bases, and the junction held 13 bases outside the gene matches. CDR1 is SGHNT, CDR2 YYREEE, per germline (reference sequence). CDR3 length equals 16 residues. For the CDR3, the DNA is TGTGCCAGCAGATATGACACAGGGGGAATGGTCACTGAAGCTTTCTTT. It codes for CASRYDTGGMVTEAFF.

This clonotype was seen many times. V usage is TRBV6-1 and J usage is TRBJ1-5; D is unresolved. Trimming took off 9 bases at V and 1 base at J, with 1 base between the two ends. The CDR3 sequence is 10 residues long. From germline, CDR1 is MNHNS and CDR2 SASEGT. The CDR3 sequence is CARSNQPQHF. The CDR3 bases are TGTGCCAGAAGCAATCAGCCCCAGCATTTT.